The 14 T cell receptor beta chains below come from one sample, sequenced in a study of blood T cells in healthy people across ages. Alongside a J-beta primer mix, a sample-barcoded 5' primer served in a second PCR lasting roughly 6 to 12 cycles. MiXCR, applied by TCRdb to the 5' RACE reads, yields one record per CDR3 protein. The data hold 1.5 million to 2 million distinct CDR3 sequences, with around 35% observed a single time. The source material was blood. All receptors derive from a woman between 25 and 40 years old in good health.

The rearrangement uses TRBV12-3 or TRBV12-4 and TRBJ1-1; D not resolved. This CDR3 has 14 residues. The germline V and J ends were trimmed by 3 bases and 1 base, with 9 bases remaining between them. The CDR3 nucleotides read TGTGCCAGCAGTTTTGGGGATGGGAACACTGAAGCTTTCTTT. It specifies CASSFGDGNTEAFF.

The chain carries TRBV20-1 and TRBJ1-5, with D perhaps matching TRBD1 (6 bases). V was cut by 0 bases and J by 6 bases, with 12 bases left in between. Germline-derived CDR1 and CDR2 are DFQATT and SNEGSKA (reference sequence). The CDR3 contains 14 residues. As DNA, the CDR3 is TGCAGTGCTAGAGATGGAGGGGGGAGTCAGCCCCAGCATTTT. Residues: CSARDGGGSQPQHF.

Concerning this clonotype itself: Being one base from a much bigger clone, this may be a read error. This sequence joins TRBV29-1 and TRBJ2-5; TRBD1 aligns across 7 bases. The CDR3 runs to 11 residues. Germline CDR1 and CDR2: SQVTM and ANQGSEA. The V gene end was trimmed by 8 bases and the J gene end by 2 bases; junction bases not matched to a gene: 2. Written as DNA, the CDR3 is TGCAGCACGGGACAGCAAGAGACCCAGTACTTC. Translating it yields CSTGQQETQYF.

This clonotype was observed a handful of times. The V call is TRBV7-2, the J call TRBJ1-2, with D maybe TRBD1 (5 bases). V was cut by 3 bases and J by 6 bases, with 11 bases left in between. CDR1 and CDR2 (germline): SGHTA, FQGNSA. This CDR3 spans 13 amino acids. The DNA of the CDR3 is TGTGCCAGCAGCTTTGACAGAAAGAATGGCTACACCTTC. The encoded protein is CASSFDRKNGYTF.

The rearrangement links TRBV2 to TRBJ2-1; D might be TRBD2 (6 bases). Deletions cut 7 bases from V and 6 bases from J, with 10 bases between. The CDR3 covers 12 residues. Germline CDR1 SNHLY, CDR2 FYNNEI. Here the CDR3 DNA reads TGTGCCAGCAAAGGGCGGGGCAATGAGCAGTTCTTC. This sequence encodes CASKGRGNEQFF.

Regarding this clonotype: The junction departs from the called germline gene at one end, perhaps through a read error. For the CDR3, the DNA is TGCACCAGCAGCCAGGAGTGGTCCCCGGGACTAATAGCCTACGAGCAGTACTTC. The encoded protein is CTSSQEWSPGLIAYEQYF. The rearrangement joins TRBV4-1 to TRBJ2-7; TRBD2 matches 7 bases. This CDR3 is built from 18 residues. Germline CDR1 reads MGHRA; CDR2 reads YSYEKL.

On this clonotype: Since the CDR3 does not end with the conserved phenylalanine or tryptophan, this likely comes from a read error. This rearrangement joins TRBV9 to TRBJ1-2, with TRBD1 identical over 10 bases. The germline gives CDR1 SGDLS, CDR2 YYNGEE. Trimming took 4 bases from V and 8 from J; bases not matched to a gene: 11. This CDR3 has 15 residues. The CDR3, as DNA: TGTGCCAGCAGCTCTCTAGTCGGGACAGGGGAAGGCTACACCTGC. This encodes CASSSLVGTGEGYTC.

In this sample, this clonotype turned up many times. The chain has TRBV20-1 and TRBJ2-1; D remains ambiguous. V shed 1 base and J shed 8 bases, with 12 bases lying between them. The CDR3 totals 13 residues. CDR1 is DFQATT and CDR2 is SNEGSKA in the germline V gene (reference sequence). This CDR3 reads CSARGALVDEQFF. CDR3 nucleotides: TGCAGTGCTAGAGGGGCTCTAGTGGATGAGCAGTTCTTC.

The CDR3 sequence is CSARVSGFSYNEQFF. The CDR3 coding sequence is TGCAGTGCTAGAGTTAGCGGTTTCTCCTACAATGAGCAGTTCTTC. The rearrangement joins TRBV20-1 to TRBJ2-1, with D tentatively TRBD2 (6 bases). There are 15 residues in the CDR3. Trimming cost V 1 base and J 0 bases, with 10 bases left between them. The germline V gene encodes CDR1 DFQATT and CDR2 SNEGSKA (reference sequence).

The chain has TRBV10-3 and TRBJ1-1; a weak D match, TRBD1 (5 bases). Germline-derived CDR1 and CDR2 are ENHRY and SYGVKD. Trimming stripped 2 bases from V and 4 bases from J, with 14 bases between. The CDR3 contains 15 residues. The CDR3 DNA reads TGTGCCATCAGTGAGACGGGGGGAGTCGGCACTGAAGCTTTCTTT. This sequence encodes CAISETGGVGTEAFF.

This clonotype was counted at least ten times. V usage is TRBV12-3 or TRBV12-4 and J usage is TRBJ1-2, with D possibly TRBD1 on 5 matching bases. Trimming shortened V by 6 bases and J by 2 bases, and 13 bases separated the two germline ends. The CDR3 is 14 residues long. The CDR3 region has the DNA TGTGCCAGCAGCCCACGGGGCCCGAACTATGGCTACACCTTC. It codes for CASSPRGPNYGYTF.

The chain employs TRBV7-2 and TRBJ1-2; the D gene is possibly TRBD1 (5 bases). Trimming left V 4 bases short and J 2 bases short, with 14 bases between. The CDR3 is made up of 15 amino acids. Germline V CDR1 and CDR2: SGHTA, FQGNSA. DNA of the CDR3: TGTGCCAGCAGCTGGAGGGCGGGGGGAAACTATGGCTACACCTTC. This translates into CASSWRAGGNYGYTF.

The rearrangement joins TRBV20-1 to TRBJ1-2; unclear D gene. Germline-derived CDR1 and CDR2 are DFQATT and SNEGSKA (reference sequence). CDR3 length: 12 residues. V was trimmed by 0 bases and J by 9 bases, leaving 11 bases between them. The CDR3 here is CSAREGALSYTF. The CDR3 DNA is TGCAGTGCTAGAGAGGGAGCCCTGAGCTACACCTTC.

This sequence joins TRBV9 and TRBJ2-1; either TRBD1 or TRBD2 may supply D (5 bases each). V was trimmed by 3 bases and J by 7 bases, leaving 17 bases between them. Per germline, CDR1 SGDLS and CDR2 YYNGEE. The CDR3 has 15 amino acids. CDR3 DNA sequence: TGTGCCAGCAGCGCAGGGACCCTGGATGGTAATGAGCAGTTCTTC. This codes for CASSAGTLDGNEQFF.